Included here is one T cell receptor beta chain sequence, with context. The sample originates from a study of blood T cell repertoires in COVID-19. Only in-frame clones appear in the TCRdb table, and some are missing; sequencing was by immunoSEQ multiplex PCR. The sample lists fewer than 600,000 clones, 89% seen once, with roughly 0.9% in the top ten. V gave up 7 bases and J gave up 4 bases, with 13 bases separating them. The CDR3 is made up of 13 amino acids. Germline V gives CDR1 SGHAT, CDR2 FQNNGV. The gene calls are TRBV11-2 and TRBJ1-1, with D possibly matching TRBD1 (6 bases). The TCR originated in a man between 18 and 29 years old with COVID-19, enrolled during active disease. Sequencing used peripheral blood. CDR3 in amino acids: CASTPTGATEAFF. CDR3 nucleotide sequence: TGTGCCAGCACGCCGACAGGCGCCACTGAAGCTTTCTTT.